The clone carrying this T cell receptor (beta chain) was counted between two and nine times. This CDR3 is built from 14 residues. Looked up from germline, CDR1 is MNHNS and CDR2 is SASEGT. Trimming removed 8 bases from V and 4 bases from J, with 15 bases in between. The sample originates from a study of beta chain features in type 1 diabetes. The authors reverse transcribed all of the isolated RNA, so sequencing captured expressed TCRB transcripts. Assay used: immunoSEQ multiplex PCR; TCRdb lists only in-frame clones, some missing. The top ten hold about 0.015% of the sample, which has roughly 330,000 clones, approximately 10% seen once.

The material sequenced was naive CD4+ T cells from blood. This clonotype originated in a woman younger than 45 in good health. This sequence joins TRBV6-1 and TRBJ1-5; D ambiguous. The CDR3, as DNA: TGTGCCAGCGTTTCCGCAGGATTGAATCAGCCCCAGCATTTT. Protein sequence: CASVSAGLNQPQHF.